This T cell receptor (beta chain) derives from a study of cytomegalovirus exposure and HLA in healthy donors. About the research overall: Around four fifths of 398 genotyped donors fell in the Caucasian-associated ancestry cluster.

PCR involved 60 Vbeta and 13 Jbeta primers. Using immunoSEQ multiplex PCR, the repertoire was profiled, and TCRdb retains in-frame clones only, with some absent. Here the sample spans about 210,000 clones, 75% to 80% being singletons. The receptor was isolated from a male donor in good health and CMV-seronegative. Sequencing input: PBMCs.

The CDR3 nucleotides are TGTGCCAGCAGCCCCGAGGCGGGTGGATACTATGGCTACACCTTC. Amino acids: CASSPEAGGYYGYTF. The rearrangement uses TRBV28 and TRBJ1-2; D call uncertain. Trimming left V 6 bases short and J 3 bases short, with 17 bases between. CDR3 size: 15 residues. CDR1 and CDR2 (germline): MDHEN, SYDVKM.